This entry concerns a single T cell receptor (beta chain). Its antigen is undetermined. CDR3 length: 15 amino acids. Germline V gene lookup returns CDR1 SEHNR and CDR2 FQNEAQ (reference sequence). J lost 2 bases, V lost 6 bases, and 7 bases had no gene match. This entry belongs to a study of immune cell composition in non-small cell lung cancer. Notes on the study in general: In adenocarcinoma, maximal tumour-associated clone frequency tracked TIL tumour reactivity. Tumour-associated clones >0.5% occurred in under 40% of adenocarcinomas, about four fifths of squamous.

TCRdb's table, derived via immunoSEQ multiplex PCR, lists solely in-frame clones and lacks some. The sample yields 12,000 to 15,000 clones, around three quarters seen once. Sequenced sample: lung tumor tissue. The chain employs TRBV7-9 and TRBJ2-1; 7 bases agree with TRBD2. The TCR sequence derives from a human donor with non-small cell lung cancer. In DNA form, the CDR3 reads TGTGCCAGCAGTTTGAGGACTAGTGCCTACAATGAGCAGTTCTTC. The encoded protein is CASSLRTSAYNEQFF.